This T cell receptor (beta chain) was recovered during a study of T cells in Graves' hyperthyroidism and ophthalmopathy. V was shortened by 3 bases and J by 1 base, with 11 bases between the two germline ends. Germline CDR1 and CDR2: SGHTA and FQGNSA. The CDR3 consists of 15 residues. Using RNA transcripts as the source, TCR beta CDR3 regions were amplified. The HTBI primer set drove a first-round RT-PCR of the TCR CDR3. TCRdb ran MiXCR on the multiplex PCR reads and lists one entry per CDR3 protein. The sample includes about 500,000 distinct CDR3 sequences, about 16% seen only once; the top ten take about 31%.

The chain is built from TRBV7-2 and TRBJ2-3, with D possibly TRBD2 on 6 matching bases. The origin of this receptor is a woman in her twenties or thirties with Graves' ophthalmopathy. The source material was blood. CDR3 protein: CASSLSGAGTDTQYF. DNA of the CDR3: TGTGCCAGCAGCTTGTCGGGAGCTGGCACAGATACGCAGTATTTT.